This T cell receptor (beta chain) was found in a study of vaccination and CD4 T cells after COVID-19. CD4+ T cells that had been cultured provided DNA sequenced with the Oncomine TCR Beta short-read assay. Genomic DNA extraction was carried out from cultured CD4+ T cells. TCRdb redid the calling of the PCR reads with MiXCR, one entry per CDR3 protein. The table lists thousands of distinct CDR3 sequences, less than 45% of them singletons. On this clonotype itself: Antigen specificity is unknown. This may arise from a read error, as a much more abundant clone is one base away.

The CDR3 runs to 17 residues. V trimming: 8 bases; J trimming: 6 bases; junction bases outside the gene matches: 15. Germline V gene data show CDR1 as SNHLY and CDR2 as FYNNEI. The study's findings and limits: Median counts of SARS-CoV-2-reactive clonotypes increased from approximately 21 to 40; this difference was not significant.

Treatment given: roughly ten-day PBMC culture with coronavirus spike peptide pools or control peptides (ViraFEST assay). The sequencing input was CD4+ T cells from blood, cultured in vitro. The chain recombines TRBV2 with TRBJ1-6; TRBD1 aligns across 8 bases. This TCR was sampled from a human donor who had recovered from COVID-19. CDR3: CASGRTLQGEGNSPLHF. The CDR3 DNA is TGTGCCAGCGGTAGGACTTTACAGGGGGAGGGTAATTCACCCCTCCACTTT.